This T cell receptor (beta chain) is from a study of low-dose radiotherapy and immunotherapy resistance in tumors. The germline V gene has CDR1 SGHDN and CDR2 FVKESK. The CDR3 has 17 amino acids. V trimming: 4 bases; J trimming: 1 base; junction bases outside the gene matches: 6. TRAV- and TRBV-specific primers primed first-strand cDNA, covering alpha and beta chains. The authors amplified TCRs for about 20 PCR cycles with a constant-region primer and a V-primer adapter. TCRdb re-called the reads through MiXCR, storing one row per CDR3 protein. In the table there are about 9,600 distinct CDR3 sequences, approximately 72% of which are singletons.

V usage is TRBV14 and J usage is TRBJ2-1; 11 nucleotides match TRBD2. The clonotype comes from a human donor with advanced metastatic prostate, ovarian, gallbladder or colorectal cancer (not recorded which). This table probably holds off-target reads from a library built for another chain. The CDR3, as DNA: TGTGCCAGCAGCCTTGGACTAGCGGGCCTTTCCTACAATGAGCAGTTCTTC. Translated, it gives CASSLGLAGLSYNEQFF.